This TCR beta chain is drawn from a study of blood T cells in healthy people across ages (dated by TCRdb to about 2015). In the study overall: Template switching captured roughly one uniquely barcoded TCR beta cDNA molecule per two T cells in model experiments. Age-related changes in TCR beta repertoire diversity were measured in the study by deep sequencing normalized with unique cDNA molecular identifiers. Four age groups were formed from the donors: young (average about 15 years), middle-aged (just under 40), aged (about 68) and long-lived (more than 75). For two donors (one aged 18 to 30 and one aged 80 or older), the study analyzed two additional independent replicas of 1 million unique cDNA reads from the same blood draw. Here is what the overall study found, with its caveats: Estimates of total diversity based on one million sequenced T cells were regarded as lower bounds and as underestimates. The CMV infection status of donors was not known, potentially confounding age-related changes in expanded clonotypes. Compared with the aged group, more naive CD4+ T cells, fewer expanded clones and increased TCR diversity were shown by the long-lived group, suggesting age selection. A strong correlation was found between observed TCR beta diversity and the percentage of naive T cells measured by flow cytometry. As age increased, observed TCR beta diversity per million T cells dropped in a roughly linear way, and a significant reduction was already evident by age 40. Bulk unsorted PBMC profiling prevented conclusive comparison of naive and antigen-experienced compartments.

The library was built by means of 5' RACE. The data were produced on an Illumina HiSeq 2500. The second PCR ran for roughly 7 to 11 cycles and used a J-beta primer mix along with a sample-barcoded 5' primer. Each TCR beta cDNA molecule received a unique molecular identifier from a template-switch 5' adaptor carrying 12 random nucleotides. Each sample yielded at least 2.5 million CDR3-containing paired-end reads. First-strand cDNA synthesis was performed from all RNA using the Mint cDNA synthesis kit, with priming by a TRBC-specific oligonucleotide. Following uracil-DNA glycosylase treatment, a first 18-cycle PCR with universal primers M1SS and BC2_uni_R was performed on all cDNA. The authors processed their data as follows. For normalization, 1 million high-quality reads were randomly selected from each sample, with every read carrying a distinct molecular identifier. Instead of being binned into consensus sequences, reads with shared molecular identifiers were discarded. MiTCR, run with a Q25 quality threshold and the strictest error-elimination algorithm, handled CDR3 identification, clonotype clustering and error correction. A nonparametric unseen species model with Euler transformation was used to estimate lower-bound total TCR beta diversity. The public reads were reprocessed in TCRdb via fastp at Q25 and MiXCR, keeping in-frame beta chains. Every entry covers one CDR3 protein and lists the most common genes and DNA from its rows. The V and J calls follow TCRdb's processing rather than the paper's. The sample contains some 800,000 distinct CDR3 sequences, about 25% of them found a single time. The top ten constitute under 4.5% of the sample.

The germline V gene (reference sequence) supplies CDR1 DFQATT and CDR2 SNEGSKA. For this chain, trimming is 3 bases at the V end and 0 bases at the J end, and the number of junction bases without a gene match is 12. Reading from cysteine to phenylalanine, the CDR3 counts 18 amino acids. Solely the CDR3 DNA is kept, with 54 bases framed from the first base. Points on this clonotype: The clone's antigen remains unknown. No clone much larger than this one lies a single base away; base qualities are absent.

Systemically healthy Caucasian individuals from Russia, approximately 39 in total and aged roughly 6 to 95 years, were included as donors. Each donor gave around 9 milliliters of peripheral blood, collected into EDTA-treated Vacutainer tubes. Ficoll-Paque density-gradient centrifugation was used to isolate PBMCs, with at least 6 million per sample. Total RNA was extracted from PBMCs with Trizol reagent, with at least 6 micrograms obtained per sample. Naive CD45RAhigh/CD27high T cell percentages were measured by flow cytometry on a PBMC aliquot from every donor. These data were likewise used in another study, on T cells of mothers and their children. The second study, in turn, reports: Nine systemically healthy Caucasian individuals, comprising three mothers and their six children, were included as donors. cDNA synthesis used all of the extracted RNA, with 1.5 ug of RNA in each 15 ul reaction. In the second PCR, sample barcodes and 2-4 random nucleotides were introduced via the M1S primer. More than 8 million TCR beta CDR3 reads were obtained from each mother, and 2.5 million to 3 million reads were obtained from each child. TCR recombination output is similarly shaped by thymic selection in related and unrelated pairs, with a minor effect exerted by inherited differences. Normalized repertoire overlap in related mother-child pairs was always slightly higher than in unrelated mother-child pairs, but the difference was never significant. No persistent microchimeric T cell clones were found, with a detection sensitivity of 80 to 100 clones per million clonotypes. In the study, deep NGS was used to compare the TCR beta repertoires of mothers and children, and features distinguishing related mother-child pairs from unrelated individuals were sought. The mean age was around 40 +/- 4 years for the mothers and approximately 11 +/- 4 years for the children. After adapter ligation with NEBNext reagents, the libraries were sequenced on Illumina HiSeq 2000 with 100+100 nt paired-end reads. Mother and child libraries were prepared a month apart and sequenced in separate runs to prevent cross-contamination. For each donor, somewhere between about 450,000 and 2,200,000 distinct TCR beta clonotypes were identified. Naive TCR beta clonotypes were estimated from low-frequency clonotypes matched to each donor's FACS-determined naive share, without sorting.

The receptor's source is a boy aged 5-17 years in good health. The specimen was blood. The V and J genes are TRBV20-1 and TRBJ2-3; 10 central nucleotides agree with TRBD2. The CDR3 region: CSARESGGALVSTDTQYF. The DNA sequence is TGCAGTGCTAGGGAAAGCGGGGGGGCCTTAGTGAGCACAGATACGCAGTATTTT.